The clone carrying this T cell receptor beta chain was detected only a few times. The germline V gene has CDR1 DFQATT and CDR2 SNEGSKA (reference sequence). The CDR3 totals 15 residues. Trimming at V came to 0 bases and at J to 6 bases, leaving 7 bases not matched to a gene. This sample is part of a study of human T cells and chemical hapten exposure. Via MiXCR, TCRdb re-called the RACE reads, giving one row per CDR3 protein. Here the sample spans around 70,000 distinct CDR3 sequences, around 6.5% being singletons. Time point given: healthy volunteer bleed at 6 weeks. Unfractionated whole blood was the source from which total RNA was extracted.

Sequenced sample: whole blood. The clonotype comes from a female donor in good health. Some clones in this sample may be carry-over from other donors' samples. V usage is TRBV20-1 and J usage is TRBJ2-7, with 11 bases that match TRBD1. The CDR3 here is CSAREADRGLFEQYF. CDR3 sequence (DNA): TGCAGTGCTAGAGAGGCGGACAGGGGGCTTTTCGAGCAGTACTTC.